These 32 T cell receptor beta chains were all obtained from the same sample, sequenced in a study of T cell responses to AZD1222 COVID-19 vaccine (dated by TCRdb to the early 2020s). Sample time point, as interpreted from the label and publication: baseline before first vaccination. Libraries were constructed by the immunoSEQ multiplex PCR assay. In TCRdb, the immuneACCESS table is reduced to in-frame sequences with V and J assigned. These tables do not hold every clone; where another copy was compared, an unresolved V gene accounts for under half, and the others remain unexplained. In all, the sample holds more than 150,000 clones, and roughly 91% of those were seen once. The ten biggest clones cover roughly 0.99% of the sample. The sequencing here drew on peripheral blood, taken on day 0 of AZD1222 vaccination. Receptor source: an adult in good health.

The chain carries TRBV6-5 and TRBJ1-1, with D perhaps TRBD1 (5 bases). CDR1 and CDR2 from the germline V gene are MNHEY and SVGAGI. This CDR3 is 14 amino acids long. V shed 1 base and J shed 4 bases, with 10 bases lying between them. CDR3 protein: CASSYYGGGTEAFF. As DNA, the CDR3 is TGTGCCAGCAGTTACTACGGGGGGGGCACTGAAGCTTTCTTT.

The gene calls are TRBV29-1 and TRBJ1-1; 11 bases line up with TRBD1. V lost 6 bases, J lost 4 bases, and 7 bases stayed unmatched. The CDR3 is 14 residues long. In germline, CDR1 is SQVTM, CDR2 ANQGSEA. The CDR3 protein is CSVGQGVRGTEAFF. In DNA form, the CDR3 reads TGCAGCGTGGGACAGGGGGTTCGAGGCACTGAAGCTTTCTTT.

The sample holds one count of this clone. The rearrangement links TRBV5-1 to TRBJ1-1; D is uncertain. Trimming took off 1 base at V and 1 base at J, with 5 bases between the two ends. Germline assignment: CDR1 SGHRS and CDR2 YFSETQ. The CDR3 loop spans 13 amino acids. CDR3 region: CASSLLGNTEAFF. CDR3 nucleotide sequence: TGCGCCAGCAGCTTGCTTGGGAACACTGAAGCTTTCTTT.

This chain uses TRBV27 with TRBJ2-7, with TRBD1 matching 10 bases. The CDR3 runs 13 residues. Germline loops: CDR1 MNHEY, CDR2 SMNVEV (reference sequence). After removal of 7 bases from V and 5 bases from J, the junction contained 5 bases not matched to a gene. For the CDR3, the DNA is TGTGCCAGCATAGGGGACAGGGGCCACGAGCAGTACTTC. Its protein is CASIGDRGHEQYF.

The rearrangement links TRBV7-2 to TRBJ2-3; possibly TRBD1 for D (6 bases). V shed 2 bases and J shed 3 bases, with 18 bases lying between them. CDR3 length equals 17 residues. CDR1 is SGHTA, CDR2 FQGNSA, per germline. CDR3 bases: TGTGCCAGCAGCTTAAACGGCTTCCCGAGGGGGACAGATACGCAGTATTTT. It specifies CASSLNGFPRGTDTQYF.

The chain has TRBV7-9 and TRBJ1-2; possible D gene TRBD1, 6 bases. The CDR3 contains 15 residues. Germline CDR1 is SEHNR and CDR2 is FQNEAQ (reference sequence). Between the trimmed V and J ends, which lost 4 bases and 0 bases, there was a span of 12 bases. The CDR3 DNA follows: TGTGCCAGCAGCTCCCGGACAGAAGCTAACTATGGCTACACCTTC. Its translation is CASSSRTEANYGYTF. The full variable domain, in which reference TRBV7-9 and TRBJ1-2 provide the parts outside the CDR3, is DTGVSQNPRHKITKRGQNVTFRCDPISEHNRLYWYRQTLGQGPEFLTYFQNEAQLEKSRLLSDRFSAERPKGSFSTLEIQRTEQGDSAMYLCASSSRTEANYGYTFGSGTRLTVV.

This sequence joins TRBV28 and TRBJ1-5; 9 positions agree with TRBD1. This CDR3 spans 16 amino acids. Germline CDR1 reads MDHEN; CDR2 reads SYDVKM. V was pared by 3 bases and J by 6 bases, with 9 bases of the junction left unmatched. CDR3 sequence: CASSFGGTGSAQPQHF. The CDR3, as DNA: TGTGCCAGCAGTTTCGGCGGGACAGGGTCTGCTCAGCCCCAGCATTTT.

The genes are TRBV5-6 and TRBJ1-1; D perhaps matches TRBD1 (5 bases). CDR1 SGHDT and CDR2 YYEEEE come from the germline V gene. The V and J ends lost 4 bases and 4 bases respectively, with 14 bases between them. This CDR3 spans 14 amino acids. The CDR3 loop reads CASSTYRGSTEAFF. The DNA for the CDR3 is TGTGCCAGCAGCACCTACCGGGGGAGCACTGAAGCTTTCTTT.

This chain links TRBV11-2 with TRBJ2-7; perhaps D is TRBD1 or TRBD2 (5 bases each). The CDR3 sequence is 16 residues long. Germline V gene data show CDR1 as SGHAT and CDR2 as FQNNGV. V lost 1 base and J lost 4, with 17 bases in between. The CDR3 DNA reads as TGTGCCAGCAGCTTAGGGGGGACCCTATTAGGATACGAGCAGTACTTC. Protein sequence: CASSLGGTLLGYEQYF.

This chain uses TRBV14 with TRBJ2-7; TRBD2 matches 9 bases. Germline V CDR1 and CDR2: SGHDN, FVKESK. The CDR3 has 19 amino acids. J was trimmed by 3 bases and V by 2 bases; bases with no gene match: 17. The CDR3 DNA is TGTGCCAGCAGCCAACGTGGGGCGGCCGGACTAGCGAAGATCTACGAGCAGTACTTC. It translates to CASSQRGAAGLAKIYEQYF.

The chain joins TRBV11-2 to TRBJ2-7; 10 bases align to TRBD1. This CDR3 contains 14 residues. J lost 3 bases, V lost 3 bases, and 2 bases had no gene match. Germline CDR1 reads SGHAT; CDR2 reads FQNNGV. CDR3 loop: CASSFRTGGYEQYF. CDR3 DNA sequence: TGTGCCAGCAGCTTCAGGACAGGGGGCTACGAGCAGTACTTC.

As DNA, the CDR3 is TGTGCCAGCAGTTCGCTGGGGACAGGCCCCTACGAGCAGTACTTC. Protein: CASSSLGTGPYEQYF. The rearrangement uses TRBV28 and TRBJ2-7, with 8 nucleotides matching TRBD1. The CDR3 runs to 15 residues. The junction had 7 bases not matched to a gene; V was cut back by 4 bases and J by 2 bases. Germline CDR1 is MDHEN and CDR2 is SYDVKM.

The rearrangement links TRBV19 to TRBJ2-3; possibly TRBD1 for D (5 bases). This CDR3 comprises 13 residues. V was trimmed by 5 bases and J by 8 bases, leaving 14 bases between them. Germline lookup yields CDR1 LNHDA and CDR2 SQIVND (reference sequence). CDR3 in amino acids: CASSDTQGGTQYF. The DNA of the CDR3 is TGTGCCAGTAGTGATACCCAGGGCGGTACGCAGTATTTT.

The CDR3 DNA follows: TGTGCCAGCACACCGGACAGGAAACTGGGGGATACGCAGTATTTT. Residues: CASTPDRKLGDTQYF. The chain combines TRBV27 with TRBJ2-3, with 7 bases that match TRBD1. The V gene's germline CDR1 is MNHEY and CDR2 SMNVEV (reference sequence). Unmatched junction bases numbered 13, after V lost 7 bases and J lost 6 bases. The CDR3 covers 15 residues.

V usage is TRBV5-1 and J usage is TRBJ2-7; tentatively, D is TRBD1 or TRBD2 (5 bases each). The germline V gene encodes CDR1 SGHRS and CDR2 YFSETQ. This CDR3 region has 14 residues. The V and J ends lost 0 bases and 2 bases respectively, with 9 bases between them. Written as DNA, the CDR3 is TGCGCCAGCAGCTTGGCCGGGGCGACCTACGAGCAGTACTTC. The encoded protein is CASSLAGATYEQYF. The full variable domain, in which reference TRBV5-1 and TRBJ2-7 provide the parts outside the CDR3, is KAGVTQTPRYLIKTRGQQVTLSCSPISGHRSVSWYQQTPGQGLQFLFEYFSETQRNKGNFPGRFSGRQFSNSRSEMNVSTLELGDSALYLCASSLAGATYEQYFGPGTRLTVT.

The chain combines TRBV28 with TRBJ2-7; possible D gene TRBD1, 6 bases. From germline, CDR1 is MDHEN and CDR2 SYDVKM. Trimming took off 6 bases at V and 6 bases at J, with 12 bases between the two ends. The CDR3 is 12 residues long. CDR3 DNA sequence: TGTGCCAGCAGGATACAGGGCGCCGAGCAGTACTTC. It is translated as CASRIQGAEQYF.

This chain uses TRBV9 with TRBJ2-7, with 7 nucleotides matching TRBD2. With V trimmed by 0 bases and J by 1 base, 4 bases remained unmatched. There are 15 residues in the CDR3. The germline gives CDR1 SGDLS, CDR2 YYNGEE. The CDR3 nucleotides are TGTGCCAGCAGCGTAGCCGGGGAGGGGTCCTACGAGCAGTACTTC. Its protein is CASSVAGEGSYEQYF.

This chain connects TRBV27 to TRBJ2-5, with 8 bases lining up with TRBD1. The CDR3 contains 18 residues. The junction had 18 bases not matched to a gene; V was cut back by 5 bases and J by 4 bases. Germline values: CDR1 MNHEY, CDR2 SMNVEV (reference sequence). The CDR3 nucleotides read TGTGCCAGCAGTGCCTTGTTGCAGGGGGCTGCCCCGGGAGAGACCCAGTACTTC. Translation: CASSALLQGAAPGETQYF.

This rearrangement joins TRBV5-4 to TRBJ2-7; 9 nucleotides agree with TRBD2. The V gene's germline CDR1 is SGHNT and CDR2 YYREEE (reference sequence). This CDR3 has 16 residues. The junction had 14 bases not matched to a gene; V was cut back by 4 bases and J by 6 bases. The CDR3 DNA reads TGTGCCAGCAGCCTCGGGACTAGCTATCAAGAGGGCGAGCAGTACTTC. As protein: CASSLGTSYQEGEQYF.

The rearrangement uses TRBV29-1 and TRBJ2-7, with D hard to call. CDR3 length: 12 amino acids. The germline V and J ends were trimmed by 0 bases and 3 bases, with 6 bases remaining between them. Germline-derived CDR1 and CDR2 are SQVTM and ANQGSEA. Here the CDR3 reads CSVEDRSYEQYF. The CDR3 region has the DNA TGCAGCGTTGAAGACCGGAGCTACGAGCAGTACTTC.

The CDR3 region has the DNA TGTGCCAGCAGCTTAAAAGGGAGGGGGTTCACTGAAGCTTTCTTT. Translating it yields CASSLKGRGFTEAFF. The chain is built from TRBV7-9 and TRBJ1-1, with D perhaps TRBD1 (6 bases). V gave up 2 bases and J gave up 4 bases, with 14 bases separating them. Germline loops: CDR1 SEHNR, CDR2 FQNEAQ (reference sequence). The CDR3 totals 15 residues.

The chain joins TRBV6-2 or TRBV6-3 to TRBJ1-2; 7 nucleotides match TRBD1. The CDR3 contains 14 residues. V lost 3 bases and J lost 5; bases outside the gene matches: 6. CDR1 MNHEY and CDR2 SVGEGT come from the germline V gene. The DNA for the CDR3 is TGTGCCAGCAGTTATGGGGGACAGCAATATGGCTACACCTTC. Translated, it gives CASSYGGQQYGYTF.

This chain's CDR3 is CASSSGPGSEQYF. DNA of the CDR3: TGTGCCAGCAGCTCAGGTCCCGGGAGCGAGCAGTACTTC. This rearrangement joins TRBV11-3 to TRBJ2-7; D is perhaps TRBD2 (6 bases). With 4 bases removed from V and 6 bases from J, the gap between germline ends came to 13 bases. The length of the CDR3 is 13 residues. Germline V gene data show CDR1 as SGHNT and CDR2 as YENEEA. The full variable domain, rest sourced from reference TRBV11-3 and TRBJ2-7, is EAGVVQSPRYKIIEKKQPVAFWCNPISGHNTLYWYLQNLGQGPELLIRYENEEAVDDSQLPKDRFSAERLKGVDSTLKIQPAELGDSAVYLCASSSGPGSEQYFGPGTRLTVT.

This clone has just one count. The V and J genes are TRBV4-3 and TRBJ2-7; 8 bases fit TRBD1. V was clipped by 1 base and J by 5 bases; unmatched bases: 7. Germline V CDR1 and CDR2: LGHNA, YSLEER. The CDR3 spans 15 residues. CDR3 sequence: CASSQGGQVLDEQYF. The CDR3, as DNA: TGCGCCAGCAGCCAAGGGGGACAGGTGTTGGACGAGCAGTACTTC.

The chain recombines TRBV5-1 with TRBJ2-1, with TRBD2 matching 10 bases. The V gene end was trimmed by 7 bases and the J gene end by 7 bases; junction bases not matched to a gene: 8. CDR1 is SGHRS and CDR2 is YFSETQ in the germline V gene. The length of the CDR3 is 14 residues. The CDR3: CASASGGALNEQFF. The CDR3 nucleotides are TGCGCCAGCGCCAGCGGGGGGGCCCTGAATGAGCAGTTCTTC.

The gene calls are TRBV9 and TRBJ2-2; TRBD2 might be the D (5 bases). The V and J ends lost 3 bases and 7 bases respectively, with 10 bases between them. Germline assignment: CDR1 SGDLS and CDR2 YYNGEE. The CDR3 runs to 13 residues. The DNA for the CDR3 is TGTGCCAGCAGCGGGGGAGTTATCGGGGAGCTGTTTTTT. This sequence encodes CASSGGVIGELFF.

This chain connects TRBV6-2 or TRBV6-3 to TRBJ1-1; no clear D gene. The CDR3 has 14 amino acids. In germline, CDR1 is MNHEY, CDR2 SVGEGT. Trimming shortened V by 4 bases and J by 1 base, and 10 bases separated the two germline ends. The CDR3 sequence is CASSWQLRNTEAFF. The CDR3, as DNA: TGTGCCAGCAGTTGGCAGTTAAGGAACACTGAAGCTTTCTTT.

This clone was observed many times. The chain combines TRBV19 with TRBJ2-2, with no clear D. Trimming stripped 0 bases from V and 6 bases from J, with 8 bases between. In germline, CDR1 is LNHDA, CDR2 SQIVND (reference sequence). The CDR3 is 14 amino acids. In DNA, the CDR3 is TGTGCCAGTAGTATAGACCCAGTAGCCGGGGAGCTGTTTTTT. Its protein is CASSIDPVAGELFF.

V and J are TRBV7-8 and TRBJ2-7; tentative D call: TRBD1 (5 bases). The CDR3 has 14 amino acids. Between the trimmed V and J ends, which lost 1 base and 2 bases, there was a span of 9 bases. Per germline, CDR1 SGHVS and CDR2 FQNEAQ. CDR3 nucleotides: TGTGCCAGCAGCTTAGAGGGCAGGGCCTACGAGCAGTACTTC. Translation: CASSLEGRAYEQYF.

The V gene is TRBV5-4, the J gene TRBJ2-3, with a possible D match to TRBD2 (5 bases). CDR3 length: 14 residues. Trimming took 0 bases from V and 1 from J, leaving 6 bases between them. Germline V CDR1 and CDR2: SGHNT, YYREEE (reference sequence). This CDR3 reads CASSLGSGTDTQYF. The CDR3 bases are TGTGCCAGCAGCTTGGGTAGCGGCACAGATACGCAGTATTTT.

The chain couples TRBV10-3 to TRBJ2-7, with 9 positions matching TRBD2. CDR3 size: 13 residues. The ends lost 8 bases at V and 4 bases at J; junction bases unmatched: 6. Germline CDR1 is ENHRY and CDR2 is SYGVKD. CDR3 residues: CAILAGDGYEQYF. The CDR3 nucleotides read TGTGCCATCTTAGCGGGAGACGGATACGAGCAGTACTTC.

DNA for the CDR3: TGTGCCAGCAGTCCAGGAGCCTTCGTTACGAATGAGCAGTTCTTC. Protein product: CASSPGAFVTNEQFF. V and J are TRBV6-2 or TRBV6-3 and TRBJ2-1; no clear D. CDR1 and CDR2 from the germline V gene are MNHEY and SVGEGT. CDR3 length: 15 residues. Trimming pared 5 bases from V and 7 bases from J, leaving 18 bases between.